This TCR beta chain was sequenced during a study of cytomegalovirus exposure and HLA in healthy donors. PCR employed 60 Vbeta and 13 Jbeta primers. Some clones are missing from TCRdb's copy, which holds only in-frame ones; the method was immunoSEQ multiplex PCR. Counted here are more than 60,000 clones, around four fifths occurring once; the ten biggest clones make up around 5.1%. This clone was seen more than once but under ten times. This receptor was taken from a male donor in good health and CMV-seropositive. Input material: PBMCs.

This chain's CDR3 is CASSVGRRETNEKLFF. The CDR3 DNA reads TGTGCCAGCAGCGTGGGCAGGAGGGAAACTAATGAAAAACTGTTTTTT. The rearrangement links TRBV9 to TRBJ1-4; D is unresolved. The CDR3 runs to 16 residues. Looked up from germline, CDR1 is SGDLS and CDR2 is YYNGEE. V gave up 2 bases and J gave up 1 base, with 12 bases separating them.